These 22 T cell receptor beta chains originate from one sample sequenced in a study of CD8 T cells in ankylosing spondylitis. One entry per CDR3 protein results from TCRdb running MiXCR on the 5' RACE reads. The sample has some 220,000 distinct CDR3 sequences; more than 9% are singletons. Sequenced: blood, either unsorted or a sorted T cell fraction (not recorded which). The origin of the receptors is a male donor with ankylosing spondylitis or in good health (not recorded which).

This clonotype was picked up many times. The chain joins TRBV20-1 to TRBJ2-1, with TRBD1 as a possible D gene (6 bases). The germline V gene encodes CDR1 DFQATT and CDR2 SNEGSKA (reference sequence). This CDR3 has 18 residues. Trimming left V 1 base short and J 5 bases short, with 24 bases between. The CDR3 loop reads CSARGRPSSGASDNEQFF. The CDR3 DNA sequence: TGCAGTGCTAGAGGACGACCTTCATCAGGGGCCAGTGACAATGAGCAGTTCTTC.

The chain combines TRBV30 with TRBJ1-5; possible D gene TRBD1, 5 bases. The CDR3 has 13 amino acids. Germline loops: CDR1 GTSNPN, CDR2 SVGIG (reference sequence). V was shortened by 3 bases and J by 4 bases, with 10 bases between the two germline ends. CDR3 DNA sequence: TGTGCCTGGAGCGGGACCGGGAATCAGCCCCAGCATTTT. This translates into CAWSGTGNQPQHF.

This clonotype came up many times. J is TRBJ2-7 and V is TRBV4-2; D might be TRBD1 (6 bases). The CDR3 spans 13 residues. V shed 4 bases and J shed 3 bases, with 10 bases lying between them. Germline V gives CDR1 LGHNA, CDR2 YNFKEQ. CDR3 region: CASSLRDNYEQYF. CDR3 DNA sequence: TGTGCCAGCAGCCTCCGGGACAACTACGAGCAGTACTTC.

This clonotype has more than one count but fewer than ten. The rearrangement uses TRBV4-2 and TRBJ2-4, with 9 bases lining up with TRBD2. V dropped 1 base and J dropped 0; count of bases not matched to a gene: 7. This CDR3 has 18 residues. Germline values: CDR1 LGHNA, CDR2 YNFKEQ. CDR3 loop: CASSQVLAGNLAKNIQYF. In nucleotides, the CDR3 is TGTGCCAGCAGCCAAGTCCTAGCGGGGAACTTAGCCAAAAACATTCAGTACTTC.

The CDR3 here is CASSLAGTGGEQYF. Written as DNA, the CDR3 is TGCGCCAGCAGCTTGGCCGGGACAGGGGGCGAGCAGTACTTC. The chain has TRBV5-1 and TRBJ2-7, with 11 bases that match TRBD1. V shed 0 bases and J 6 bases; nucleotides not matched to a gene: 2. The CDR3 is 14 amino acids. Germline assignment: CDR1 SGHRS and CDR2 YFSETQ.

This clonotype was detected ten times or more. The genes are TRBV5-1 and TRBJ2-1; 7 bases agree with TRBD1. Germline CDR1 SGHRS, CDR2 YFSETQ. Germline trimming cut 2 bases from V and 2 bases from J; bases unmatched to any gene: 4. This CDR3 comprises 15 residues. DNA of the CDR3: TGCGCCAGCAGCTTAGGACAGGCAGCCTACAATGAGCAGTTCTTC. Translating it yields CASSLGQAAYNEQFF. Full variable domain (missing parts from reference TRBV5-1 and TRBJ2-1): KAGVTQTPRYLIKTRGQQVTLSCSPISGHRSVSWYQQTPGQGLQFLFEYFSETQRNKGNFPGRFSGRQFSNSRSEMNVSTLELGDSALYLCASSLGQAAYNEQFFGPGTRLTVL.

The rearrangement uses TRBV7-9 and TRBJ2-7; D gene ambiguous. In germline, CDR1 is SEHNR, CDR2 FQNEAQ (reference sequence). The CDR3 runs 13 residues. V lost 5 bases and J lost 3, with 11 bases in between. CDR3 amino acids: CASSLGAGYEQYF. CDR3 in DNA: TGTGCCAGCAGCCTCGGAGCTGGCTACGAGCAGTACTTC.

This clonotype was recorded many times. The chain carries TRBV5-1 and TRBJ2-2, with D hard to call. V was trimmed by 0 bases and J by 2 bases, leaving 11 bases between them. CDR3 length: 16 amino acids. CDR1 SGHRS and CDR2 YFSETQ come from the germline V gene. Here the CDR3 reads CASSLDGTGNTGELFF. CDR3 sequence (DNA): TGCGCCAGCAGCTTGGATGGTACGGGTAACACCGGGGAGCTGTTTTTT.

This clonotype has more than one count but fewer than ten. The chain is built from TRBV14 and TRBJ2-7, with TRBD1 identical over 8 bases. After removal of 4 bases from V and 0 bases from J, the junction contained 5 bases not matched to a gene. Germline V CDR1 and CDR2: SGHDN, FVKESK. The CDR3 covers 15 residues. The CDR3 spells CASSLIDRGSYEQYF. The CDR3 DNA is TGTGCCAGCAGCCTAATAGACAGGGGCTCCTACGAGCAGTACTTC.

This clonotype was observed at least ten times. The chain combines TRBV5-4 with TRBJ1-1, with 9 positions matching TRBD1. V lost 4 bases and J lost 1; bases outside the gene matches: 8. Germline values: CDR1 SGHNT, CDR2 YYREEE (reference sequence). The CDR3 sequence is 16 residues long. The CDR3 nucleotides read TGTGCCAGCAGCCCACCCGGGACAGGGACGAACACTGAAGCTTTCTTT. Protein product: CASSPPGTGTNTEAFF.

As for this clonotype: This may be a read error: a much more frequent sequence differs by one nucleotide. The CDR3 spells CVSNLAGGMDEQFF. The CDR3 DNA reads TGTGTCAGCAACCTAGCGGGGGGTATGGATGAGCAGTTCTTC. The chain carries TRBV2 and TRBJ2-1, with 11 positions matching TRBD2. CDR3 size: 14 residues. CDR1 SNHLY and CDR2 FYNNEI come from the germline V gene.

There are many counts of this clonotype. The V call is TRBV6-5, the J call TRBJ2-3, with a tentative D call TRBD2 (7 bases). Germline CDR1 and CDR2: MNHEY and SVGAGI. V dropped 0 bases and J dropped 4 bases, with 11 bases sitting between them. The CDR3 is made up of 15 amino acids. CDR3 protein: CASSYSRGRADTQYF. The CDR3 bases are TGTGCCAGCAGTTACTCGCGGGGGCGGGCAGATACGCAGTATTTT.

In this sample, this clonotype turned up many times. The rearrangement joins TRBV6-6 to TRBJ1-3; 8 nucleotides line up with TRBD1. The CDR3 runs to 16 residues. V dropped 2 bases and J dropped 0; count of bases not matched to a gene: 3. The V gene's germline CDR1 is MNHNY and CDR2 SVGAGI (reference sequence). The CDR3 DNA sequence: TGTGCCAGCAGTTACCCGGGACAGGTCTCTGGAAACACCATATATTTT. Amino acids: CASSYPGQVSGNTIYF.

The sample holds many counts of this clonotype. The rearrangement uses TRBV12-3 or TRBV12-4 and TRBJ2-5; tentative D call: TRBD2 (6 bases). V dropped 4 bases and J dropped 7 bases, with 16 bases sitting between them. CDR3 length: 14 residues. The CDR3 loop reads CASSSSAGYGTQYF. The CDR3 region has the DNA TGTGCCAGCAGTTCCTCGGCGGGGTACGGGACCCAGTACTTC.

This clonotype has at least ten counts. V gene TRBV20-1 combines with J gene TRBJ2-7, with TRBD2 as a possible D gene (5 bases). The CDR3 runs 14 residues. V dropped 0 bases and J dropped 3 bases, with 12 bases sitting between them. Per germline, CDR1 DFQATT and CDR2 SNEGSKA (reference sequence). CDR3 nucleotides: TGCAGTGCTAGAGATGGAAGAGCGGACTACGAGCAGTACTTC. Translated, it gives CSARDGRADYEQYF.

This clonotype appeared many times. The CDR3 is CSAAMSGANVLTF. In DNA, the CDR3 is TGCAGCGCCGCCATGTCTGGGGCCAACGTCCTGACTTTC. V is TRBV29-1 and J is TRBJ2-6; no clear D. The CDR3 is 13 amino acids. V was pared by 7 bases and J by 1 base, with 8 bases between. CDR1 SQVTM and CDR2 ANQGSEA come from the germline V gene. Filled out from reference TRBV29-1 and TRBJ2-6, the complete variable domain reads SAVISQKPSRDICQRGTSLTIQCQVDSQVTMMFWYRQQPGQSLTLIATANQGSEATYESGFVIDKFPISRPNLTFSTLTVSNMSPEDSSIYLCSAAMSGANVLTFGAGSRLTVL.

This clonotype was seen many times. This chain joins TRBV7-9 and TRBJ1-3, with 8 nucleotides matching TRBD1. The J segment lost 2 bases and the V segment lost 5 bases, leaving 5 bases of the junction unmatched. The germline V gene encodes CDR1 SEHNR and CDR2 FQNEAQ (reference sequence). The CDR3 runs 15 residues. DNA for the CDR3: TGTGCCAGCAGCCTCTACAGGGGGGCTGGAAACACCATATATTTT. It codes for CASSLYRGAGNTIYF.

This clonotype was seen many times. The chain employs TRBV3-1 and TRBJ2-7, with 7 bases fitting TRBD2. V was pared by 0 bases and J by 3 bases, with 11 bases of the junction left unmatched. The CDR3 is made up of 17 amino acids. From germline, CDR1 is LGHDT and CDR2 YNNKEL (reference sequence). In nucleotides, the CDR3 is TGTGCCAGCAGCCAAGATCTTCTGGCGGGGGAGAGCTACGAGCAGTACTTC. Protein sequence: CASSQDLLAGESYEQYF.

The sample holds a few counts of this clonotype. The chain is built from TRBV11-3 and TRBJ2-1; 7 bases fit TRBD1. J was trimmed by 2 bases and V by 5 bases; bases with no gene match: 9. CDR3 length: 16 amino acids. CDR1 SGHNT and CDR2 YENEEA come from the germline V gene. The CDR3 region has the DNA TGTGCCAGCAGCCCTCTCGCAGGGGGTCCCTACAATGAGCAGTTCTTC. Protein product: CASSPLAGGPYNEQFF. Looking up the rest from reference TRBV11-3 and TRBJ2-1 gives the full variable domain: EAGVVQSPRYKIIEKKQPVAFWCNPISGHNTLYWYLQNLGQGPELLIRYENEEAVDDSQLPKDRFSAERLKGVDSTLKIQPAELGDSAVYLCASSPLAGGPYNEQFFGPGTRLTVL.

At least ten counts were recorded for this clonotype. In nucleotides, the CDR3 is TGCGCCAGCAGCTTCGACGCGAACACCGGGGAGCTGTTTTTT. As protein: CASSFDANTGELFF. V gene TRBV5-1 combines with J gene TRBJ2-2; D uncertain. Looked up from germline, CDR1 is SGHRS and CDR2 is YFSETQ. CDR3 size: 14 residues. V was shortened by 2 bases and J by 0 bases, with 5 bases between the two germline ends.

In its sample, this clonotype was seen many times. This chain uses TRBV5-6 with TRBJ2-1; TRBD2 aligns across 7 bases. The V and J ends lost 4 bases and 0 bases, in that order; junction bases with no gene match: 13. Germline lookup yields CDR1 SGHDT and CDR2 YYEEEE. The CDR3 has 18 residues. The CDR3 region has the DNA TGTGCCAGCAGCCCCGTTTGGGGGGGGTCAAGCTCCTACAATGAGCAGTTCTTC. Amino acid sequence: CASSPVWGGSSSYNEQFF.

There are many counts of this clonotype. CDR3: CSASSGGAPNEQFF. CDR3 bases: TGCAGTGCCTCTAGCGGGGGGGCTCCCAATGAGCAGTTCTTC. V is TRBV20-1 and J is TRBJ2-1; the match to TRBD2 covers 12 bases. Germline V CDR1 and CDR2: DFQATT, SNEGSKA (reference sequence). V was clipped by 6 bases and J by 6 bases; unmatched bases: 6. This CDR3 comprises 14 residues.